Each of the 15 T cell receptor beta chains below was sequenced from the same sample in a study of cytomegalovirus exposure and HLA in healthy donors (dated by TCRdb to 2017 to 2019). The library was made by the immunoSEQ multiplex PCR assay. The table was pulled from immuneACCESS by TCRdb, which kept in-frame rearrangements only. Such tables lose some clones; where checked, under half of the loss comes from unresolved V genes, and the rest has no known cause. The sample table contains some 64,000 clones; only one count was recorded for about 97% of them. The top ten constitute 1.5% to 2% of the sample. Sequencing was done on a sample of PBMCs. These receptors were obtained from a woman between 18 and 29 years old in good health and CMV-seropositive.

The V call is TRBV16, the J call TRBJ1-1; 9 bases align to TRBD1. CDR1 and CDR2 from the germline V gene are KGHSY and FQNENV. Trimming took 3 bases from V and 3 from J; bases not matched to a gene: 11. This CDR3 has 17 residues. Here the CDR3 DNA reads TGTGCCAGCAGCCAGCCCGGGACAGGGAAAGCGGACACTGAAGCTTTCTTT. Residues: CASSQPGTGKADTEAFF.

This clone appeared a single time. V gene TRBV15 combines with J gene TRBJ2-7, with a weak D call TRBD1 (6 bases). Trimming stripped 3 bases from V and 0 bases from J, with 6 bases between. The germline V gene has CDR1 LNHNV and CDR2 YYDKDF (reference sequence). This CDR3 is built from 13 residues. The DNA of the CDR3 is TGTGCCACCAGCAGGGACAGCTCCTACGAGCAGTACTTC. Translating gives CATSRDSSYEQYF.

The rearrangement links TRBV5-4 to TRBJ1-1, with a tentative D call TRBD1 (6 bases). Germline CDR1 is SGHNT and CDR2 is YYREEE (reference sequence). The CDR3 contains 14 residues. V shed 1 base and J shed 1 base, with 8 bases lying between them. CDR3 sequence reads: CASSLMGANTEAFF. The CDR3, as DNA: TGTGCCAGCAGCTTGATGGGGGCGAACACTGAAGCTTTCTTT.

This sequence joins TRBV2 and TRBJ2-1, with 11 bases aligning to TRBD2. This CDR3 is 15 amino acids long. Losses at the gene ends were 4 bases for V and 8 bases for J; bases not matched to a gene: 7. The germline V gene encodes CDR1 SNHLY and CDR2 FYNNEI. This CDR3 reads CASSATSGVGDEQFF. In DNA form, the CDR3 reads TGTGCCAGCAGTGCGACTAGCGGGGTTGGGGATGAGCAGTTCTTC.

The chain carries TRBV19 and TRBJ2-1, with TRBD2 identical over 7 bases. Germline loops: CDR1 LNHDA, CDR2 SQIVND (reference sequence). CDR3 size: 16 residues. V was pared by 4 bases and J by 4 bases, with 10 bases of the junction left unmatched. In DNA, the CDR3 is TGTGCCAGTAGTAGATTAGCGTCTAGCGGATACAATGAGCAGTTCTTC. Translated: CASSRLASSGYNEQFF.

The gene calls are TRBV7-8 and TRBJ2-7; D unresolved. Germline V gene data show CDR1 as SGHVS and CDR2 as FQNEAQ. With 3 bases removed from V and 4 bases from J, the gap between germline ends came to 10 bases. This CDR3 is 13 amino acids long. The CDR3 sequence is CASSFPQLYEQYF. CDR3 nucleotides: TGTGCCAGCAGCTTCCCACAGCTTTACGAGCAGTACTTC. Together with reference TRBV7-8 and TRBJ2-7, the CDR3 gives the full variable domain: GAGVSQSPRYKVAKRGQDVALRCDPISGHVSLFWYQQALGQGPEFLTYFQNEAQLDKSGLPSDRFFAERPEGSVSTLKIQRTQQEDSAVYLCASSFPQLYEQYFGPGTRLTVT.

This chain links TRBV11-2 with TRBJ2-5; 13 nucleotides agree with TRBD2. Germline values: CDR1 SGHAT, CDR2 FQNNGV. The CDR3 length is 18 residues. After removal of 3 bases from V and 1 base from J, the junction contained 8 bases not matched to a gene. The CDR3 region has the DNA TGTGCCAGCAGCTTGGGTCCGGGACTAGCGGGGATCCAAGAGACCCAGTACTTC. Protein product: CASSLGPGLAGIQETQYF.

The V call is TRBV4-2, the J call TRBJ2-2, with 9 bases identical to TRBD2. The J segment lost 1 base and the V segment lost 0 bases, leaving 12 bases of the junction unmatched. The CDR3 is made up of 20 amino acids. Germline V gene data show CDR1 as LGHNA and CDR2 as YNFKEQ. As DNA, the CDR3 is TGTGCCAGCAGCCAAGATCGTCTAGCGGGGCACTCCCTGAACACCGGGGAGCTGTTTTTT. Amino acid sequence: CASSQDRLAGHSLNTGELFF.

This rearrangement joins TRBV2 to TRBJ1-2; D unresolved. From germline, CDR1 is SNHLY and CDR2 FYNNEI. Trimming shortened V by 1 base and J by 4 bases, and 13 bases separated the two germline ends. The CDR3 has 15 residues. CDR3 sequence (DNA): TGTGCCAGCAGTGAAGTTCTTGGGAGACCCTATGGCTACACCTTC. Protein sequence: CASSEVLGRPYGYTF.

The V and J genes are TRBV13 and TRBJ2-3, with 9 bases that match TRBD2. The CDR3 contains 14 residues. The V gene's germline CDR1 is PRHDT and CDR2 FYEKMQ (reference sequence). V was clipped by 3 bases and J by 5 bases; unmatched bases: 3. The CDR3 nucleotides are TGTGCCAGCAGCTTTAGCGGGAGCCGAGATACGCAGTATTTT. Protein sequence: CASSFSGSRDTQYF. The full variable domain, with the rest looked up from reference TRBV13 and TRBJ2-3, is AAGVIQSPRHLIKEKRETATLKCYPIPRHDTVYWYQQGPGQDPQFLISFYEKMQSDKGSIPDRFSAQQFSDYHSELNMSSLELGDSALYFCASSFSGSRDTQYFGPGTRLTVL.

J is TRBJ1-2 and V is TRBV2; 9 bases agree with TRBD1. Germline CDR1 SNHLY, CDR2 FYNNEI. The ends lost 4 bases at V and 4 bases at J; junction bases unmatched: 7. The CDR3 runs 15 residues. CDR3 in DNA: TGTGCCAGCAGTGCGCCGGGACAGGGAATCTATGGCTACACCTTC. This codes for CASSAPGQGIYGYTF.

The V and J genes are TRBV5-6 and TRBJ2-1; D may be TRBD2 (5 bases). Germline assignment: CDR1 SGHDT and CDR2 YYEEEE. The length of the CDR3 is 14 residues. The germline V and J ends were trimmed by 7 bases and 3 bases, with 14 bases remaining between them. CDR3 nucleotides: TGTGCCAGCCCCGGGGAGCCCCTCTACAATGAGCAGTTCTTC. Residues: CASPGEPLYNEQFF.

This clone was counted a few times. The V call is TRBV6-1, the J call TRBJ1-3; possibly TRBD1 for D (6 bases). CDR3 length: 16 residues. The germline V gene has CDR1 MNHNS and CDR2 SASEGT. V lost 4 bases and J 2 bases, leaving 15 bases between the germline ends. The CDR3 here is CASSAEMGAAGNTIYF. The CDR3 coding sequence is TGTGCCAGCAGTGCGGAGATGGGGGCTGCTGGAAACACCATATATTTT.

The chain has TRBV2 and TRBJ1-4, with a weak D call TRBD1 (5 bases). There are 14 residues in the CDR3. Per the germline V gene, CDR1 is SNHLY and CDR2 is FYNNEI. V was cut by 5 bases and J by 3 bases, with 10 bases left in between. Here the CDR3 reads CASSSTESNEKLFF. The CDR3 coding sequence is TGTGCCAGCAGTTCGACAGAGTCTAATGAAAAACTGTTTTTT.

This rearrangement joins TRBV6-5 to TRBJ1-2; 8 nucleotides line up with TRBD1. Trimming at V came to 0 bases and at J to 7 bases, leaving 7 bases not matched to a gene. The CDR3 spans 15 residues. Per the germline V gene, CDR1 is MNHEY and CDR2 is SVGAGI. The CDR3 DNA reads TGTGCCAGCAGTTACTCCCGGACAGGGTTTAGTGGCTACACCTTC. Protein sequence: CASSYSRTGFSGYTF.